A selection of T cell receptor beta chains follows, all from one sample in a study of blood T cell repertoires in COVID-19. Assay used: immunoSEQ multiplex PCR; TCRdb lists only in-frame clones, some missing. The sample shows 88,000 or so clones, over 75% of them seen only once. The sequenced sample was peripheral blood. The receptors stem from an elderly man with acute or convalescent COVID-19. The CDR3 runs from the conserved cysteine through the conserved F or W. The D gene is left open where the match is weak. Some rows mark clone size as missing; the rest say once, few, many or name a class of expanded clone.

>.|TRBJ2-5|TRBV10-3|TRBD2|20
CAISESRGGLAGGHQETQYF
TGTGCCATCAGTGAGTCCAGGGGTGGACTAGCGGGGGGCCACCAAGAGACCCAGTACTTC
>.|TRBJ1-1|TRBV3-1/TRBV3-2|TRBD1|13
CASSQETGGAAFF
TGTGCCAGCAGCCAAGAGACAGGGGGAGCAGCTTTCTTT
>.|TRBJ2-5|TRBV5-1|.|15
CASSFDGGRSETQYF
TGCGCCAGCAGCTTTGACGGGGGGCGAAGTGAGACCCAGTACTTC
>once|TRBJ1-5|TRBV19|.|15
CASSMIDRDYQPQHF
TGTGCCAGTAGTATGATTGACAGAGATTATCAGCCCCAGCATTTT
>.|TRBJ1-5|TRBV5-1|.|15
CASSLGVYSNQPQHF
TGCGCCAGCAGCTTGGGCGTTTATAGCAATCAGCCCCAGCATTTT
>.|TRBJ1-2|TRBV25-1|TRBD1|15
CASSDPRTGGIGYTF
TGTGCCAGCAGTGATCCGAGGACAGGGGGCATTGGCTACACCTTC
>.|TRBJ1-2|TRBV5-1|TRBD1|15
CASSWTGILNYGYTF
TGCGCCAGCAGCTGGACAGGCATCCTTAACTATGGCTACACCTTC
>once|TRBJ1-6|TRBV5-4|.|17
CASSLVRVHSYNSPLHF
TGTGCCAGCAGCTTGGTGAGGGTGCACTCCTATAATTCACCCCTCCACTTT
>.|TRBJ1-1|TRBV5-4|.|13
CASSPGLNTEAFF
TGTGCCAGCAGCCCGGGGTTGAACACTGAAGCTTTCTTT
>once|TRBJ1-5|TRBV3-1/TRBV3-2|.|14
CASSQDGGGWPQHF
TGTGCCAGCAGCCAAGACGGCGGGGGCTGGCCCCAGCATTTT
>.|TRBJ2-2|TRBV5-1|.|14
CASSRDREDGELFF
TGCGCCAGCAGCCGAGACAGGGAGGACGGGGAGCTGTTTTTT
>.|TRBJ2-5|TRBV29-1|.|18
CSVYGTGILVVHGETQYF
TGCAGCGTTTACGGAACAGGGATTCTTGTAGTTCACGGGGAGACCCAGTACTTC
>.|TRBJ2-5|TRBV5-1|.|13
CASSPQGTETQYF
TGCGCCAGCAGCCCACAGGGTACGGAGACCCAGTACTTC
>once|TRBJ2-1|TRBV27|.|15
CASSFGGDTYNEQFF
TGTGCCAGCAGTTTTGGTGGGGACACCTACAATGAGCAGTTCTTC
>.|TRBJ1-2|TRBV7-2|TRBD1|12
CAEGQVSYGYTF
TGTGCGGAGGGACAGGTGTCATATGGCTACACCTTC
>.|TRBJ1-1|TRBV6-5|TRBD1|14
CASSLQGAGTEAFF
TGTGCCAGCAGCCTACAGGGGGCCGGCACTGAAGCTTTCTTT
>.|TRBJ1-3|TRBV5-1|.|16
CASSPIQGSSGNTIYF
TGCGCCAGCAGCCCGATACAGGGAAGCTCTGGAAACACCATATATTTT
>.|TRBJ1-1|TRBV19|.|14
CASSIMRGNTEAFF
TGTGCCAGTAGTATCATGCGGGGTAACACTGAAGCTTTCTTT
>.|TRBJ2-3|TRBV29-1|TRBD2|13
CSSVTSGGALQYF
TGCAGCAGCGTGACTAGCGGGGGGGCCTTGCAGTATTTT
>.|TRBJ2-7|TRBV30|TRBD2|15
CAWPRERGNSYEQYF
TGTGCCTGGCCTCGGGAGCGGGGGAACTCCTACGAGCAGTACTTC
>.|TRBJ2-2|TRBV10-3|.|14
CAISARSGAGELFF
TGTGCCATCAGCGCCAGGTCCGGGGCCGGGGAGCTGTTTTTT
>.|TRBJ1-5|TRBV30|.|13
CAWSRSGNQPQHF
TGTGCCTGGAGTAGGAGCGGCAATCAGCCCCAGCATTTT
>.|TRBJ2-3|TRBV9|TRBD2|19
CASSVELRLAGGQKDTQYF
TGTGCCAGCAGCGTAGAGTTAAGGCTAGCGGGGGGGCAGAAAGATACGCAGTATTTT
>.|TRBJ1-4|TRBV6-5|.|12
CASRAFNEKLFF
TGTGCCAGCAGGGCCTTCAATGAAAAACTGTTTTTT
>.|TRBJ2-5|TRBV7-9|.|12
CASSPGAETQYF
TGTGCCAGCAGTCCAGGGGCAGAGACCCAGTACTTC
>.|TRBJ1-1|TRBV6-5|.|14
CASSRGAGYTEAFF
TGTGCCAGCAGCCGAGGGGCGGGATACACTGAAGCTTTCTTT
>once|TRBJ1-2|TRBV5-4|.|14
CASSLYGVNYGYTF
TGTGCCAGCAGCCTTTACGGGGTTAACTATGGCTACACCTTC
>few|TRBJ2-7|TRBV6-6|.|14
CASIQPGWSYEQYF
TGTGCCAGCATTCAACCAGGGTGGTCCTACGAGCAGTACTTC